This T cell receptor (beta chain) was documented in a study of shared clonotypes between healthy human individuals. Germline V gene data show CDR1 as SGHVS and CDR2 as FNYEAQ. The CDR3 runs to 13 residues. Trimming pared 1 base from V and 2 bases from J, leaving 5 bases between. Sorted subsets were amplified in replicate PCRs using around 200 ng DNA, approximately 30,000 T cell genomes. This table comes from immunoSEQ multiplex PCR, and its TCRdb copy is limited to in-frame clones, with some not included. The table shows 2,500,000 or so clones, with around 92% occurring only once. Sequenced: naive CD4+ T cells from PBMCs. The subset denotes: CD45RA+ positively selected. This receptor was obtained from a man between 18 and 29 years old in good health. Some clones in this sample may be carry-over from other donors' samples. The chain recombines TRBV7-6 with TRBJ2-5, with unresolved D. As DNA, the CDR3 is TGTGCCAGCAGCTTAGTGAATCAAGAGACCCAGTACTTC. It encodes CASSLVNQETQYF.